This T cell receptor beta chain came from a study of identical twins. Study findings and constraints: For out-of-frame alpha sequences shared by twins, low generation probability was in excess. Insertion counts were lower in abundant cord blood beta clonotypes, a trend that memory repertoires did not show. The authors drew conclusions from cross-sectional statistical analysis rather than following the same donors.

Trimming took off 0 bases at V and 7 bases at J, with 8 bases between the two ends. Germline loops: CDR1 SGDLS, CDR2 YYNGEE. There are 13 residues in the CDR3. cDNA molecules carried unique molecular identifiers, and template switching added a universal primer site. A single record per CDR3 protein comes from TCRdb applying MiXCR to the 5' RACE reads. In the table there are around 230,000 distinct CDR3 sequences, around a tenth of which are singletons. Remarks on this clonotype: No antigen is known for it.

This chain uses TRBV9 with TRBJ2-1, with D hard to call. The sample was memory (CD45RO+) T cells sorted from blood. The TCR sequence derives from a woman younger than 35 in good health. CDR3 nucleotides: TGTGCCAGCAGCGTAGGTCACAAGAATGAGCAGTTCTTC. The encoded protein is CASSVGHKNEQFF.